Presented here are 28 T cell receptor beta chains from one specimen sequenced in a study of blood T cell repertoires in COVID-19 (dated by TCRdb to between 2020 and 2021). Library preparation was by the immunoSEQ multiplex PCR assay. As stored in TCRdb, this immuneACCESS dataset retains in-frame rearrangements with V and J assigned. A fraction of the clones does not appear; measured against another copy, unresolved V genes explain less than half of the discrepancy, and the remainder lacks a known reason. Recorded for this sample are over 85,000 clones; around 87% of them occurred a single time. The ten largest clonotypes hold around 4.5% of the sample. The sequenced sample consisted of peripheral blood. These receptors were obtained from a woman of 80 years or more with acute or convalescent COVID-19.

This chain links TRBV19 with TRBJ1-2; 9 bases align to TRBD1. Germline trimming cut 8 bases from V and 5 bases from J; bases unmatched to any gene: 15. Germline V gene data show CDR1 as LNHDA and CDR2 as SQIVND (reference sequence). The CDR3 consists of 16 residues. CDR3 nucleotide sequence: TGTGCCAGTGTTCCCTCAACAGGGGGCTTTGGGTATGGCTACACCTTC. Translated: CASVPSTGGFGYGYTF.

The genes are TRBV5-6 and TRBJ1-4; TRBD1 matches at 9 bases. Germline V lookup: CDR1 SGHDT, CDR2 YYEEEE. After removal of 4 bases from V and 8 bases from J, the junction contained 9 bases not matched to a gene. CDR3 length: 15 amino acids. The DNA of the CDR3 is TGTGCCAGCAGCACCCGACAGGGGGTTAGAGAAAAACTGTTTTTT. Amino acid sequence: CASSTRQGVREKLFF.

The chain is built from TRBV7-9 and TRBJ2-1, with TRBD2 matching 9 bases. The CDR3 totals 15 residues. Unmatched junction bases numbered 11, after V lost 5 bases and J lost 9 bases. The germline V gene has CDR1 SEHNR and CDR2 FQNEAQ (reference sequence). The CDR3 sequence: CASSPSGASRSEQFF. CDR3 bases: TGTGCCAGCAGCCCTAGCGGGGCCTCAAGAAGTGAGCAGTTCTTC.

This clone was seen once. V is TRBV2 and J is TRBJ2-3; 7 bases fit TRBD2. The CDR3 spans 13 residues. Germline V CDR1 and CDR2: SNHLY, FYNNEI. The V segment lost 8 bases and the J segment 2 bases; nucleotides outside the gene matches: 4. CDR3 in DNA: TGTGCCAGCGGGCTAGCGGACACAGATACGCAGTATTTT. Translation: CASGLADTDTQYF.

The V call is TRBV11-2, the J call TRBJ1-3; 8 nucleotides match TRBD1. Germline CDR1 SGHAT, CDR2 FQNNGV. The CDR3 is made up of 14 amino acids. Germline trimming cut 6 bases from V and 3 bases from J; bases unmatched to any gene: 4. CDR3 sequence: CASSKQGVGNTIYF. The DNA of the CDR3 is TGTGCCAGCAGTAAACAGGGGGTTGGAAACACCATATATTTT.

The J gene is TRBJ2-1, the V gene TRBV9; D perhaps matches TRBD2 (6 bases). Germline CDR1 SGDLS, CDR2 YYNGEE. Trimming took off 0 bases at V and 5 bases at J, with 12 bases between the two ends. The CDR3 sequence is 15 residues long. Written as DNA, the CDR3 is TGTGCCAGCAGCGTAGTGGGGGGAGTGGACAATGAGCAGTTCTTC. Amino acids: CASSVVGGVDNEQFF.

This chain connects TRBV6-1 to TRBJ1-6; tentative D call: TRBD1 (6 bases). Germline loops: CDR1 MNHNS, CDR2 SASEGT. V was shortened by 3 bases and J by 7 bases, with 13 bases between the two germline ends. This CDR3 is built from 15 residues. The CDR3 reads CASSEYRERNSPLHF. CDR3 DNA: TGTGCCAGCAGTGAGTACAGGGAAAGGAATTCACCCCTCCACTTT.

This clone was counted only a few times. The chain carries TRBV5-4 and TRBJ1-6; possible D gene TRBD1, 5 bases. Deletions cut 4 bases from V and 5 bases from J, with 16 bases between. Germline-derived CDR1 and CDR2 are SGHNT and YYREEE (reference sequence). The CDR3 contains 16 residues. The CDR3 DNA reads TGTGCCAGCAGCCCCGGGGGTCGACAGAATAATTCACCCCTCCACTTT. This gives the protein CASSPGGRQNNSPLHF.

The chain uses TRBV6-5 and TRBJ2-7; 15 nucleotides match TRBD2. The ends lost 5 bases at V and 7 bases at J; junction bases unmatched: 6. The germline V gene encodes CDR1 MNHEY and CDR2 SVGAGI. The CDR3 has 15 residues. The DNA for the CDR3 is TGTGCCAGCAGTCCCGGGACTAGCGGGGGGTTGGAGCAGTACTTC. Protein product: CASSPGTSGGLEQYF.

This clone was seen a few times. CDR3 amino acids: CASSWDPGWTEAFF. In DNA form, the CDR3 reads TGCGCCAGCAGCTGGGATCCGGGGTGGACTGAAGCTTTCTTT. The V gene is TRBV5-1, the J gene TRBJ1-1, with D unclear. V was clipped by 3 bases and J by 5 bases, with 14 bases between them. The CDR3 has 14 amino acids. From germline, CDR1 is SGHRS and CDR2 YFSETQ.

This chain uses TRBV6-5 with TRBJ2-7, with TRBD1 identical over 7 bases. CDR1 is MNHEY, CDR2 SVGAGI, per germline. CDR3 length equals 13 residues. J gave up 2 bases and V 4 bases, and 2 bases lay outside the gene matches. CDR3 bases: TGTGCCAGCAGTTTTCAGGGGGCCTACGAGCAGTACTTC. Its translation: CASSFQGAYEQYF.

This clone was picked up one time. This rearrangement joins TRBV5-8 to TRBJ2-3; D may be TRBD2 (6 bases). V lost 2 bases and J 2 bases, leaving 15 bases between the germline ends. CDR1 and CDR2 from the germline V gene are SGHTS and YDEGEE. The CDR3 is 16 residues long. The CDR3 loop is CASSLMGRGDTDTQYF. DNA for the CDR3: TGTGCCAGCAGCTTAATGGGGCGGGGAGACACAGATACGCAGTATTTT. The entire variable domain, with the rest obtained from reference TRBV5-8 and TRBJ2-3, is as follows: EAGVTQSPTHLIKTRGQQATLRCSPISGHTSVYWYQQALGLGLQFLLWYDEGEERNRGNFPPRFSGRQFPNYSSELNVNALELEDSALYLCASSLMGRGDTDTQYFGPGTRLTVL.

The V call is TRBV9, the J call TRBJ1-6, with 7 bases lining up with TRBD1. The V gene's germline CDR1 is SGDLS and CDR2 YYNGEE. This CDR3 region has 14 residues. V trimming: 3 bases; J trimming: 8 bases; junction bases outside the gene matches: 5. Here the CDR3 DNA reads TGTGCCAGCAGCGCGGGACAGTCAGATTCACCCCTCCACTTT. Protein product: CASSAGQSDSPLHF.

The chain couples TRBV25-1 to TRBJ2-3; D not certain. The CDR3 length is 13 residues. CDR1 is MGHDK and CDR2 is SYGVNS in the germline V gene. The V end was cut by 4 bases, the J end by 5 bases, with 10 bases between. The CDR3 nucleotides read TGTGCCAGCAGTGGGAGAGGCCAAGATACGCAGTATTTT. Amino acids: CASSGRGQDTQYF.

CDR3 DNA sequence: TGCGCCAGCAGCCAAGGCGAAGGGGTGGGTGAGACCCAGTACTTC. Amino acids: CASSQGEGVGETQYF. The chain has TRBV4-3 and TRBJ2-5; tentatively, D is TRBD1 (5 bases). Looked up from germline, CDR1 is LGHNA and CDR2 is YSLEER. The CDR3 length is 15 residues. V shed 1 base and J shed 5 bases, with 14 bases lying between them.

The gene calls are TRBV19 and TRBJ1-2; tentatively, D is TRBD1 (5 bases). The CDR3 runs to 14 residues. Trimming stripped 3 bases from V and 8 bases from J, with 16 bases between. Germline V gene lookup returns CDR1 LNHDA and CDR2 SQIVND (reference sequence). The CDR3 DNA is TGTGCCAGTAGTATTTTCGGCCGGGGGGAAGGCTACACCTTC. The encoded protein is CASSIFGRGEGYTF.

The chain has TRBV2 and TRBJ1-1; the D gene is possibly TRBD1 (6 bases). This CDR3 has 15 residues. Deletions cut 6 bases from V and 2 bases from J, with 16 bases between. The V gene's germline CDR1 is SNHLY and CDR2 FYNNEI. The chain's CDR3 is CASRKFRDTNTEAFF. The CDR3, as DNA: TGTGCCAGCAGAAAGTTCCGGGACACCAACACTGAAGCTTTCTTT. The full variable domain, its missing parts supplied by reference TRBV2 and TRBJ1-1, is EPEVTQTPSHQVTQMGQEVILRCVPISNHLYFYWYRQILGQKVEFLVSFYNNEISEKSEIFDDQFSVERPDGSNFTLKIRSTKLEDSAMYFCASRKFRDTNTEAFFGQGTRLTVV.

The chain couples TRBV6-5 to TRBJ1-4, with D tentatively TRBD1 (5 bases). Germline CDR1 and CDR2: MNHEY and SVGAGI. The CDR3 runs to 15 residues. V was pared by 5 bases and J by 0 bases, with 10 bases between. CDR3 protein: CASSITGATNEKLFF. The CDR3 coding sequence is TGTGCCAGCAGTATAACAGGCGCAACTAATGAAAAACTGTTTTTT.

This chain links TRBV7-2 with TRBJ2-1, with TRBD2 identical over 8 bases. This CDR3 has 15 residues. The V segment lost 5 bases and the J segment 2 bases; nucleotides outside the gene matches: 5. Germline loops: CDR1 SGHTA, CDR2 FQGNSA. The CDR3 DNA reads as TGTGCCAGCAGCCCCCGTAGCGGGACCTACAATGAGCAGTTCTTC. As protein: CASSPRSGTYNEQFF.

This clone occurred once. The rearrangement links TRBV5-1 to TRBJ1-4, with no clear D. Trimming removed 1 base at V and 7 bases at J, with 17 bases between. The CDR3 totals 16 residues. Germline V gives CDR1 SGHRS, CDR2 YFSETQ. In DNA, the CDR3 is TGCGCCAGCAGCTTGACGGCCCCGGGAAAGGGTGAAAAACTGTTTTTT. Encoded protein: CASSLTAPGKGEKLFF.

The genes are TRBV19 and TRBJ2-7; D perhaps matches TRBD2 (6 bases). Germline assignment: CDR1 LNHDA and CDR2 SQIVND (reference sequence). The CDR3 spans 15 residues. The V end was cut by 4 bases, the J end by 2 bases, with 15 bases between. This chain's CDR3 is CASSSGGVPTYEQYF. The CDR3 DNA reads as TGTGCCAGTAGTAGCGGCGGGGTGCCAACCTACGAGCAGTACTTC.

The chain uses TRBV19 and TRBJ1-2, with TRBD1 as a possible D gene (5 bases). Trimming took off 8 bases at V and 4 bases at J, with 14 bases between the two ends. The CDR3 length is 13 residues. CDR1 is LNHDA and CDR2 is SQIVND in the germline V gene (reference sequence). The CDR3: CASEDRQSYGYTF. In DNA form, the CDR3 reads TGTGCCAGTGAGGATCGACAGTCCTATGGCTACACCTTC.

In DNA form, the CDR3 reads TGTGCCTGGAGTAGGACTCCCCTAAATCAGCCCCAGCATTTT. It specifies CAWSRTPLNQPQHF. The rearrangement joins TRBV30 to TRBJ1-5; no definite D call. V lost 2 bases to trimming and J lost 4 bases, with 12 bases between them. CDR1 is GTSNPN, CDR2 SVGIG, per germline (reference sequence). This CDR3 contains 14 residues.

This rearrangement joins TRBV7-8 to TRBJ1-1; a possible D gene is TRBD1 (6 bases). Germline V gene sequence: CDR1 SGHVS, CDR2 FQNEAQ. This CDR3 has 14 residues. Trimming took 2 bases from V and 3 from J, leaving 10 bases between them. The chain's CDR3 is CASSLRTDYTEAFF. In DNA, the CDR3 is TGTGCCAGCAGCTTACGGACAGATTACACTGAAGCTTTCTTT.

This chain uses TRBV7-8 with TRBJ1-3; D may be TRBD1 (5 bases). This CDR3 has 16 amino acids. Germline lookup yields CDR1 SGHVS and CDR2 FQNEAQ. The V gene lost 3 bases and the J gene lost 1 base, with 13 bases spanning the gap. The CDR3 sequence: CASSFVREASGNTIYF. CDR3 DNA: TGTGCCAGCAGCTTCGTCAGGGAAGCATCTGGAAACACCATATATTTT.

This clone is a singleton in its sample. The V and J genes are TRBV5-1 and TRBJ2-2, with D tentatively TRBD1 (5 bases). V lost 4 bases, J lost 3 bases, and 10 bases lay in between. Germline V gives CDR1 SGHRS, CDR2 YFSETQ. The CDR3 loop spans 14 amino acids. The CDR3 loop reads CASSHDSYTGELFF. CDR3 bases: TGCGCCAGCAGCCACGACAGCTACACCGGGGAGCTGTTTTTT.

The rearrangement uses TRBV10-3 and TRBJ1-6; D might be TRBD1 (5 bases). Deletions cut 4 bases from V and 7 bases from J, with 11 bases between. The germline CDR1 and CDR2 sequences are ENHRY and SYGVKD. This CDR3 has 14 amino acids. This CDR3 is CAISGGVRNSPLHF. The CDR3 DNA reads as TGTGCCATCAGTGGGGGGGTTAGGAATTCACCCCTCCACTTT.

The V gene is TRBV7-8, the J gene TRBJ2-3, with TRBD2 matching over 11 bases. The V gene end was trimmed by 4 bases and the J gene end by 2 bases; junction bases not matched to a gene: 2. The CDR3 is made up of 15 amino acids. CDR1 SGHVS and CDR2 FQNEAQ come from the germline V gene. CDR3 in amino acids: CASSSGLAATDTQYF. The CDR3 nucleotides are TGTGCCAGCAGCTCGGGACTAGCGGCCACAGATACGCAGTATTTT.